This T cell receptor (beta chain) was captured by sequencing in a study of graft-versus-host responses after intestinal transplantation. This clone appeared once. Germline loops: CDR1 SGHTA, CDR2 FQGTGA. Trimming pared 0 bases from V and 1 base from J, leaving 12 bases between. This CDR3 is 16 amino acids long. Using immunoSEQ multiplex PCR, the repertoire was profiled, and TCRdb retains in-frame clones only, with some absent. The sample records some 70,000 clones, 92% being singletons. The chain links TRBV7-3 to TRBJ1-1; unclear D gene. The sequencing here drew on bone marrow, taken around 720 days after intestinal transplantation. The receptor was isolated from a human patient who received an intestinal transplant, so some T cells may come from the graft donor. The CDR3 bases are TGTGCCAGCAGCTTAACCAGGCCCGAGAAGAACACTGAAGCTTTCTTT. Translated: CASSLTRPEKNTEAFF.